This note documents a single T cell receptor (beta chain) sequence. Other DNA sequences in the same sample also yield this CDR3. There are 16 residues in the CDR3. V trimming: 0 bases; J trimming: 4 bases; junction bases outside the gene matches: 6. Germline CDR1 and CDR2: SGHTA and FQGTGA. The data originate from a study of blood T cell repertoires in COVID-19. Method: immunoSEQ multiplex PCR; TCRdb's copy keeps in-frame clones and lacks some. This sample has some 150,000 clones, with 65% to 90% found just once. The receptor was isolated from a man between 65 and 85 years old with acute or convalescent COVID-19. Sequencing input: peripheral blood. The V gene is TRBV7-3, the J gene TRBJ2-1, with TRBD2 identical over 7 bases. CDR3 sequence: CASSLTGSGTYNEQFF. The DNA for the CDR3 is TGTGCCAGCAGCTTAACGGGGAGCGGGACGTACAATGAGCAGTTCTTC.